This TCR beta chain was sequenced for a study of post-analysis software for immune sequencing data. The study, taken as a whole, reports: Elevated frequency relative to controls characterized four or five TRBV segments in patients, TRBV5-6, TRBV5-1 and TRBV20-1 among them.

On this clonotype: Antigen unknown.

The CDR3 has 14 amino acids. In germline, CDR1 is LGHDT, CDR2 YNNKEL (reference sequence). With 1 base clipped from V and 6 bases from J, the junction kept 5 bases outside the gene matches. TCR beta cDNA libraries had unique molecular identifiers. One entry per CDR3 protein, called by TCRdb with MiXCR from the PCR reads. The table includes about 820,000 distinct CDR3 sequences, roughly 58% detected once. The V call is TRBV3-1, the J call TRBJ2-7; TRBD2 aligns across 8 bases. The specimen was blood. The TCR was taken from a girl aged 10-17 years with multiple sclerosis. Here the CDR3 reads CASSQATGGREQYF. Written as DNA, the CDR3 is TGTGCCAGCAGCCAAGCTACGGGAGGGCGCGAGCAGTACTTC.